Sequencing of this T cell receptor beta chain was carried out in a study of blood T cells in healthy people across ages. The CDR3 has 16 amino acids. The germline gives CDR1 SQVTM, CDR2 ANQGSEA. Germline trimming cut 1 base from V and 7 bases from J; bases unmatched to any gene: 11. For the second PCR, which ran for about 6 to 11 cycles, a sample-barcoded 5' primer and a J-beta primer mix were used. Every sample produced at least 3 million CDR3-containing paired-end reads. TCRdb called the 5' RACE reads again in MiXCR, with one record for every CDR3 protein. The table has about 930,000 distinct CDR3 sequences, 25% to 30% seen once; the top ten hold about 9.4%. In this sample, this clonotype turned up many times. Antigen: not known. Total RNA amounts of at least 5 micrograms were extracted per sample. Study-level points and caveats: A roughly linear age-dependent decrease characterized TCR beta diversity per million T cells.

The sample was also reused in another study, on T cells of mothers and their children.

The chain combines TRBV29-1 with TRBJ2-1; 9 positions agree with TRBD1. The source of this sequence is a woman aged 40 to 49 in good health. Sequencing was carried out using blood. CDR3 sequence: CSVEVAGTGRLNEQFF. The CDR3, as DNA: TGCAGCGTTGAAGTGGCCGGGACAGGGAGGTTAAATGAGCAGTTCTTC.